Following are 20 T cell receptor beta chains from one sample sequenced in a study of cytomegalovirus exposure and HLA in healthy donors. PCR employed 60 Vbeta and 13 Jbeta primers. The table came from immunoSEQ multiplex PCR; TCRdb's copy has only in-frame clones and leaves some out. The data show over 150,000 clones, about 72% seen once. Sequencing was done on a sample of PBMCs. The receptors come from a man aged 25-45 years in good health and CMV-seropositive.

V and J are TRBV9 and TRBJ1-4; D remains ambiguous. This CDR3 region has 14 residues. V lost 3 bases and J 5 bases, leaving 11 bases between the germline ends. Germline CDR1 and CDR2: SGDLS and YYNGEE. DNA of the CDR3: TGTGCCAGCAGCGCCCGGGAAGAAAATGAAAAACTGTTTTTT. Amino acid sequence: CASSAREENEKLFF.

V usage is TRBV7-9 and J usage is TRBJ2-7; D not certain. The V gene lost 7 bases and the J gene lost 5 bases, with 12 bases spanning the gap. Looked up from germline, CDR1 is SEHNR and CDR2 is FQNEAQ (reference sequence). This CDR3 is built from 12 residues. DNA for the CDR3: TGTGCCAGCAAAAGAGAATTCGACGAGCAGTACTTC. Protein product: CASKREFDEQYF.

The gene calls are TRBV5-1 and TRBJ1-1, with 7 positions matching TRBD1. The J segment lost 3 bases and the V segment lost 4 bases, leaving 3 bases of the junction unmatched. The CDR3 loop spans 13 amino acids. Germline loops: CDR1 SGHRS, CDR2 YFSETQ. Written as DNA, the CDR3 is TGCGCCAGCAGCCCCACAGGGGACACTGAAGCTTTCTTT. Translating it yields CASSPTGDTEAFF.

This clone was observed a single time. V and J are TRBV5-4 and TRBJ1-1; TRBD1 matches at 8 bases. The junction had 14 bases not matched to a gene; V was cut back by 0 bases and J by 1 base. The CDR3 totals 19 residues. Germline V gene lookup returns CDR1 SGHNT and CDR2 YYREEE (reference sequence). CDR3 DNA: TGTGCCAGCAGCTTGGCCAATTTCGCAGGGGGCAGTCGGAACACTGAAGCTTTCTTT. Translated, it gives CASSLANFAGGSRNTEAFF.

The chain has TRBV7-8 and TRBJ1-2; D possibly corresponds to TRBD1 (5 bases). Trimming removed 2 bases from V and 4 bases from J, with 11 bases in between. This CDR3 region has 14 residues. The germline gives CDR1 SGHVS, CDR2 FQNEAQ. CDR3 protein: CASSLSGNVYGYTF. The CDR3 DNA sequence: TGTGCCAGCAGCTTATCAGGGAATGTCTATGGCTACACCTTC.

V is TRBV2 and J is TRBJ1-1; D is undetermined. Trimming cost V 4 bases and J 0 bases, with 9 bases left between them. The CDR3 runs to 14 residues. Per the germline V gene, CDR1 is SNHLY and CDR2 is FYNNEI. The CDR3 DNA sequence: TGTGCCAGCAGTGCCAGGACTGTGAACACTGAAGCTTTCTTT. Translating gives CASSARTVNTEAFF.

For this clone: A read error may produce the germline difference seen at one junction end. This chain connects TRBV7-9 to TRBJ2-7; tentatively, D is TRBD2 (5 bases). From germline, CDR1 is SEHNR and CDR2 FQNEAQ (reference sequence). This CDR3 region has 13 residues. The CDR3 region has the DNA TGTGCCAGCAGCTTAGGCGGGTACTACGGGCAGTACTTC. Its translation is CASSLGGYYGQYF.

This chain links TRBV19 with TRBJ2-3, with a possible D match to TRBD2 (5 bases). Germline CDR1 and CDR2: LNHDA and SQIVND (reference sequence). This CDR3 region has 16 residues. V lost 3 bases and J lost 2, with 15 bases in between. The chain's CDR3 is CASSIFPPGITDTQYF. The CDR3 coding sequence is TGTGCCAGTAGTATTTTCCCCCCGGGAATCACAGATACGCAGTATTTT.

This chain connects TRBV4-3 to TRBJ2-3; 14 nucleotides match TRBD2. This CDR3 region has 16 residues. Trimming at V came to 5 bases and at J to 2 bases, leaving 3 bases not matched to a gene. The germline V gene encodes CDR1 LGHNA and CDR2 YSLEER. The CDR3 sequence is CASSGLAGGSTDTQYF. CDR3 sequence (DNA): TGCGCCAGCAGCGGACTAGCGGGGGGTTCCACAGATACGCAGTATTTT.

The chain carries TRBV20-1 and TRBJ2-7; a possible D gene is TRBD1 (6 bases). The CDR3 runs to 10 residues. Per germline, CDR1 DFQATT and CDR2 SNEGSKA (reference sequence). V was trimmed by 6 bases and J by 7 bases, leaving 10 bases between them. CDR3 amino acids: CSARTDEQYF. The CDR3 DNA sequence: TGCAGTGCCCGGACAGATGAGCAGTACTTC.

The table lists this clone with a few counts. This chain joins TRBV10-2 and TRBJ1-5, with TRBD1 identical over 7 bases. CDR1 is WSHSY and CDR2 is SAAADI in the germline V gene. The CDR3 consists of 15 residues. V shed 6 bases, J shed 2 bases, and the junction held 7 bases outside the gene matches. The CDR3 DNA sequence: TGCGCCAGCAGCTCAGGACAGGACGGCAATCAGCCCCAGCATTTT. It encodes CASSSGQDGNQPQHF.

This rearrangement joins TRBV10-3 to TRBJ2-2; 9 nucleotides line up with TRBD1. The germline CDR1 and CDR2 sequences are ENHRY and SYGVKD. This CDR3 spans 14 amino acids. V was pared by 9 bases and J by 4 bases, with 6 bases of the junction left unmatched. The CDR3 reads CAMRTGAGTGELFF. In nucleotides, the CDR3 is TGTGCCATGAGGACAGGGGCGGGCACCGGGGAGCTGTTTTTT.

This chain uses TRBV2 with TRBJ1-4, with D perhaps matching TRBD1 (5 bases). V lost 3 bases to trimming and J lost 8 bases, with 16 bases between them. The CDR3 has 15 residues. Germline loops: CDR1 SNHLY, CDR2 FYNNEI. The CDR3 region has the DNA TGTGCCAGCAGTGAGGCCGGGGGAATTAGAGAAAAACTGTTTTTT. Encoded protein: CASSEAGGIREKLFF. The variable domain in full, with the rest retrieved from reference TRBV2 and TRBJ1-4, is EPEVTQTPSHQVTQMGQEVILRCVPISNHLYFYWYRQILGQKVEFLVSFYNNEISEKSEIFDDQFSVERPDGSNFTLKIRSTKLEDSAMYFCASSEAGGIREKLFFGSGTQLSVL.

The CDR3 sequence is CAWSATGTGIFPYNSPLHF. The CDR3 DNA reads TGTGCCTGGAGTGCGACCGGGACAGGGATTTTTCCCTATAATTCACCCCTCCACTTT. The chain has TRBV30 and TRBJ1-6; 9 positions match TRBD1. Trimming at V came to 1 base and at J to 2 bases, leaving 12 bases not matched to a gene. CDR1 is GTSNPN and CDR2 is SVGIG in the germline V gene (reference sequence). This CDR3 has 19 amino acids.

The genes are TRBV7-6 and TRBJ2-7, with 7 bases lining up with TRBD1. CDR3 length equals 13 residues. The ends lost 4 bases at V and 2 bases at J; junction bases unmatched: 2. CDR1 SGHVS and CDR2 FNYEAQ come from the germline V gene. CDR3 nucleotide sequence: TGTGCCAGCAGCTCGGGACAGACCTACGAGCAGTACTTC. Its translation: CASSSGQTYEQYF. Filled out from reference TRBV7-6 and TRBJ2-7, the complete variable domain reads GAGVSQSPRYKVTKRGQDVALRCDPISGHVSLYWYRQALGQGPEFLTYFNYEAQQDKSGLPNDRFSAERPEGSISTLTIQRTEQRDSAMYRCASSSGQTYEQYFGPGTRLTVT.

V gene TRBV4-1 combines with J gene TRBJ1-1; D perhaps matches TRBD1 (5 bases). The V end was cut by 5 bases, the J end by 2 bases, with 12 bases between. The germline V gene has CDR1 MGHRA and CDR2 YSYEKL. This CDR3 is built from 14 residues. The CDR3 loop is CASSKTVLNTEAFF. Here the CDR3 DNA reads TGCGCCAGCAGCAAGACAGTTCTCAACACTGAAGCTTTCTTT.

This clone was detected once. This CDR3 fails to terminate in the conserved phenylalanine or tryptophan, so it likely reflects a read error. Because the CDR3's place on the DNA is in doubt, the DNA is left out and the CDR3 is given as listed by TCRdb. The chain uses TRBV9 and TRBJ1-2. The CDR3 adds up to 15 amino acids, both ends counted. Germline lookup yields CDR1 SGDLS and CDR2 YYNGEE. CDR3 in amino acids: CASSVDERATTGPRV.

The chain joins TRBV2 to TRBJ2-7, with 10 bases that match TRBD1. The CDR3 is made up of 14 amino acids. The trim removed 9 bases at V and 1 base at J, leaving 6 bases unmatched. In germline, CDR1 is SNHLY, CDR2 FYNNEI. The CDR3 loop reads CASSTDRGSYEQYF. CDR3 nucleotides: TGTGCCAGTTCAACGGACAGGGGGTCCTACGAGCAGTACTTC.

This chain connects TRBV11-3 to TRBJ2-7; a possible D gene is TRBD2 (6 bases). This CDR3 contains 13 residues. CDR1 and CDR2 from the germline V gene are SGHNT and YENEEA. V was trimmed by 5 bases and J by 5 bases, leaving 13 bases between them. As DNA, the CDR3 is TGTGCCAGCAGCCCCGGGGGTGGCGACGAGCAGTACTTC. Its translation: CASSPGGGDEQYF.

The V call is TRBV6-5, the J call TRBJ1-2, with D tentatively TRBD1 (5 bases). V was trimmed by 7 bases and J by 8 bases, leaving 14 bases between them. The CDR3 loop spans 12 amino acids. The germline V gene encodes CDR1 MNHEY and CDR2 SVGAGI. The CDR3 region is CASKAGERGYTF. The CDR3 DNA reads TGTGCCAGCAAAGCGGGGGAACGCGGCTACACCTTC.